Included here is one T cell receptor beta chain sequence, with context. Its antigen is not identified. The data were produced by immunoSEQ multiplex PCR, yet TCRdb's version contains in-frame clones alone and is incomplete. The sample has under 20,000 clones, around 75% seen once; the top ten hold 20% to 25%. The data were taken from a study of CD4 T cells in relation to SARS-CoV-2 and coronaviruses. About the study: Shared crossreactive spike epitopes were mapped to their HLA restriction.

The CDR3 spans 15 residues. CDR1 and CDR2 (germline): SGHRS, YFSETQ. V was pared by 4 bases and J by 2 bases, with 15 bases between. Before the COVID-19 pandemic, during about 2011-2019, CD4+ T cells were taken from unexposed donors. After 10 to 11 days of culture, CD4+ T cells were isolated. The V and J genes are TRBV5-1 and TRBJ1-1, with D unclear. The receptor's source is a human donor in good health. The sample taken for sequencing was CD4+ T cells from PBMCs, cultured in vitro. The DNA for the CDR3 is TGCGCCAGCAGCCCCAGAGCTTCGGAAAACACTGAAGCTTTCTTT. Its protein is CASSPRASENTEAFF.